One sample yielded the 25 T cell receptor beta chains listed below, sequenced in a study of a mutant IDH1 vaccine in newly diagnosed glioma. The table came from immunoSEQ multiplex PCR; TCRdb's copy has only in-frame clones and leaves some out. The sample yields fewer than 35,000 clones, about 80% seen once. The sample's time point: week 35, safety follow-up. Vaccination comprised doses that each held 300 ug of mutant IDH1 20-mer peptide, plus topical imiquimod. No antigen is known for these receptors. The specimen was PBMCs, collected from a glioma patient whose treatment included an IDH1 peptide vaccine. All receptors come from a woman aged 40 to 50 with glioma.

The V call is TRBV5-6, the J call TRBJ2-3; no clear D gene. The CDR3 consists of 13 residues. CDR1 and CDR2 from the germline V gene are SGHDT and YYEEEE. Trimming removed 4 bases from V and 1 base from J, with 7 bases in between. The CDR3 DNA sequence: TGTGCCAGCAGCCCCCCGGGCACAGATACGCAGTATTTT. Protein sequence: CASSPPGTDTQYF. Supplemented by reference TRBV5-6 and TRBJ2-3, the full variable domain reads DAGVTQSPTHLIKTRGQQVTLRCSPKSGHDTVSWYQQALGQGPQFIFQYYEEEERQRGNFPDRFSGHQFPNYSSELNVNALLLGDSALYLCASSPPGTDTQYFGPGTRLTVL.

This clone appeared a few times. The chain uses TRBV28 and TRBJ1-5; TRBD1 agrees at 9 bases. Germline V gene sequence: CDR1 MDHEN, CDR2 SYDVKM. V lost 6 bases to trimming and J lost 4 bases; unmatched junction nucleotides: 7. The CDR3 is made up of 15 amino acids. Written as DNA, the CDR3 is TGTGCCAGCAGGTCCTCCGGGACAGGGAATCAGCCCCAGCATTTT. It codes for CASRSSGTGNQPQHF.

The CDR3 loop is CSVDYPPGGNEQYF. The DNA of the CDR3 is TGCAGCGTTGATTACCCTCCAGGGGGCAACGAGCAGTACTTC. The V call is TRBV29-1, the J call TRBJ2-7, with 8 bases aligning to TRBD1. The junction had 9 bases not matched to a gene; V was cut back by 3 bases and J by 5 bases. The CDR3 runs 14 residues. Germline V gives CDR1 SQVTM, CDR2 ANQGSEA.

J is TRBJ2-5 and V is TRBV5-4, with 9 bases lining up with TRBD2. CDR3 size: 16 residues. Germline values: CDR1 SGHNT, CDR2 YYREEE (reference sequence). The J segment lost 4 bases and the V segment lost 5 bases, leaving 12 bases of the junction unmatched. The CDR3 DNA is TGTGCCAGCAGGGCCGGGGGAGCGGGGGGAGGAGAGACCCAGTACTTC. Translation gives CASRAGGAGGGETQYF.

The V call is TRBV19, the J call TRBJ2-1, with D perhaps matching TRBD2 (7 bases). The germline gives CDR1 LNHDA, CDR2 SQIVND (reference sequence). The ends were cut back, 3 bases at V and 6 bases at J, with 15 bases in the middle. The CDR3 is 15 residues long. CDR3 sequence: CASSMRGGLFNEQFF. CDR3 nucleotide sequence: TGTGCCAGTAGTATGAGGGGGGGACTGTTCAATGAGCAGTTCTTC.

CDR3 nucleotides: TGTGCCACCAGCAGATCGGGACAGTACACCGGGGAGCTGTTTTTT. Its translation is CATSRSGQYTGELFF. V is TRBV15 and J is TRBJ2-2, with 7 bases identical to TRBD1. Germline loops: CDR1 LNHNV, CDR2 YYDKDF (reference sequence). V dropped 2 bases and J dropped 3; count of bases not matched to a gene: 3. The CDR3 loop spans 15 amino acids.

This chain uses TRBV10-3 with TRBJ1-6; D not resolved. The CDR3 runs to 16 residues. Looked up from germline, CDR1 is ENHRY and CDR2 is SYGVKD. V was clipped by 4 bases and J by 7 bases, with 17 bases between them. DNA for the CDR3: TGTGCCATCAGTGCGCGCCGACTGGGCGCCAATTCACCCCTCCACTTT. It codes for CAISARRLGANSPLHF.

This clone has a handful of counts. The genes are TRBV5-1 and TRBJ2-2; 7 bases align to TRBD2. The germline CDR1 and CDR2 sequences are SGHRS and YFSETQ. The V segment lost 0 bases and the J segment 1 base; nucleotides outside the gene matches: 9. This CDR3 spans 18 amino acids. The CDR3 region is CASSLGPSGALNTGELFF. Here the CDR3 DNA reads TGCGCCAGCAGCTTGGGTCCTAGCGGAGCCCTGAACACCGGGGAGCTGTTTTTT.

This clone was picked up a small number of times. V and J are TRBV7-6 and TRBJ2-2; D unclear. Germline CDR1 SGHVS, CDR2 FNYEAQ. The CDR3 sequence is 14 residues long. V gave up 5 bases and J gave up 2 bases, with 9 bases separating them. The CDR3 DNA follows: TGTGCCAGCAGCCCAAGGGAAAACACCGGGGAGCTGTTTTTT. Translation gives CASSPRENTGELFF.

This clone ranks as medium-sized (0.01 to 0.1%). CDR3 residues: CASSEKRGGPDTQYF. The CDR3 coding sequence is TGTGCCAGCAGTGAAAAGCGGGGGGGCCCAGATACGCAGTATTTT. The V gene is TRBV6-1, the J gene TRBJ2-3; 10 positions match TRBD2. In germline, CDR1 is MNHNS, CDR2 SASEGT. Trimming cost V 2 bases and J 4 bases; bases outside gene matches: 3. The CDR3 runs to 15 residues.

In its sample, this clone was seen once. The V call is TRBV9, the J call TRBJ1-2; D unresolved. With 4 bases removed from V and 0 bases from J, the gap between germline ends came to 13 bases. CDR1 SGDLS and CDR2 YYNGEE come from the germline V gene. This CDR3 spans 15 amino acids. CDR3 region: CASSPLTVANYGYTF. CDR3 nucleotides: TGTGCCAGCAGCCCTCTAACAGTCGCTAACTATGGCTACACCTTC.

This rearrangement joins TRBV11-2 to TRBJ2-5, with D perhaps TRBD1 or TRBD2 (7 bases each). Trimming pared 1 base from V and 7 bases from J, leaving 13 bases between. CDR3 length equals 14 residues. Germline CDR1 and CDR2: SGHAT and FQNNGV. CDR3 sequence reads: CASSLVQGGRTQYF. The CDR3 DNA reads as TGTGCCAGCAGCTTAGTTCAGGGGGGGAGGACCCAGTACTTC. Variable domain in full (rest from reference TRBV11-2 and TRBJ2-5): EAGVAQSPRYKIIEKRQSVAFWCNPISGHATLYWYQQILGQGPKLLIQFQNNGVVDDSQLPKDRFSAERLKGVDSTLKIQPAKLEDSAVYLCASSLVQGGRTQYFGPGTRLLVL.

About this clone: At one boundary the junction diverges from the germline segment, which might be a read error. The chain couples TRBV5-1 to TRBJ1-4; possible D gene TRBD1, 5 bases. This CDR3 has 15 residues. Germline CDR1 reads SGHRS; CDR2 reads YFSETQ. CDR3 in amino acids: CATSRAGSGGEKLFF. CDR3 nucleotides: TGCGCCACCAGCAGGGCGGGATCAGGTGGAGAAAAACTGTTTTTT.

This chain uses TRBV9 with TRBJ2-5, with D perhaps TRBD1 (6 bases). V shed 2 bases and J shed 3 bases, with 14 bases lying between them. The CDR3 contains 15 residues. Germline V gene sequence: CDR1 SGDLS, CDR2 YYNGEE. The CDR3: CASSVRGTAEETQYF. CDR3 DNA sequence: TGTGCCAGCAGCGTGAGGGGGACCGCCGAAGAGACCCAGTACTTC.

In DNA, the CDR3 is TGTGCCAGTAGTCCCCGAAGACAGATGAACACTGAAGCTTTCTTT. It translates to CASSPRRQMNTEAFF. The V and J genes are TRBV19 and TRBJ1-1, with TRBD1 as a possible D gene (5 bases). The germline CDR1 and CDR2 sequences are LNHDA and SQIVND (reference sequence). V was pared by 5 bases and J by 0 bases, with 13 bases between. The CDR3 has 15 residues.

This clone was seen more than once but under ten times. V gene TRBV7-3 combines with J gene TRBJ1-2; TRBD1 matches at 9 bases. The CDR3 spans 15 residues. V lost 4 bases and J lost 8; bases outside the gene matches: 11. Germline V CDR1 and CDR2: SGHTA, FQGTGA. CDR3 DNA: TGTGCCAGCAGCTCCGGGACAGGGCTCCCACACGGCTACACCTTC. Translation: CASSSGTGLPHGYTF.

This clone was seen once. The chain recombines TRBV6-6 with TRBJ1-5; 8 positions match TRBD1. Germline-derived CDR1 and CDR2 are MNHNY and SVGAGI (reference sequence). After removal of 6 bases from V and 6 bases from J, the junction contained 4 bases not matched to a gene. The CDR3 sequence is 13 residues long. CDR3 loop: CASSGQGGQPQHF. CDR3 coding DNA: TGTGCCAGCAGCGGACAGGGAGGTCAGCCCCAGCATTTT.

This chain uses TRBV4-2 with TRBJ2-5; a weak D match, TRBD2 (5 bases). The CDR3 contains 14 residues. V lost 0 bases and J lost 5, with 10 bases in between. CDR1 is LGHNA and CDR2 is YNFKEQ in the germline V gene. CDR3: CASSQEDVAETQYF. In DNA form, the CDR3 reads TGTGCCAGCAGCCAAGAAGATGTAGCGGAGACCCAGTACTTC.

This clone has a handful of counts. The chain couples TRBV2 to TRBJ1-5; D not resolved. With 1 base removed from V and 0 bases from J, the gap between germline ends came to 7 bases. The CDR3 has 15 residues. CDR1 SNHLY and CDR2 FYNNEI come from the germline V gene. CDR3 in DNA: TGTGCCAGCAGTGAAGGGCCCGTTAGCAATCAGCCCCAGCATTTT. This translates into CASSEGPVSNQPQHF.

V is TRBV30 and J is TRBJ1-2; tentative D call: TRBD1 (5 bases). The germline V and J ends were trimmed by 3 bases and 7 bases, with 18 bases remaining between them. Germline loops: CDR1 GTSNPN, CDR2 SVGIG (reference sequence). The CDR3 totals 14 residues. CDR3 loop: CAWRKLGRWSGYTF. The CDR3 DNA reads TGTGCCTGGAGGAAGCTGGGACGGTGGAGTGGCTACACCTTC. Drawing the rest from reference TRBV30 and TRBJ1-2, the complete variable domain is SQTIHQWPATLVQPVGSPLSLECTVEGTSNPNLYWYRQAAGRGLQLLFYSVGIGQISSEVPQNLSASRPQDRQFILSSKKLLLSDSGFYLCAWRKLGRWSGYTFGSGTRLTVV.

The chain recombines TRBV19 with TRBJ2-2; 7 bases are shared with TRBD1. From germline, CDR1 is LNHDA and CDR2 SQIVND (reference sequence). There are 15 residues in the CDR3. After removal of 5 bases from V and 6 bases from J, the junction contained 9 bases not matched to a gene. This CDR3 is CASSPLTGPAGELFF. The DNA of the CDR3 is TGTGCCAGTAGTCCCCTGACAGGGCCGGCCGGGGAGCTGTTTTTT.

This clone has just one count. The chain employs TRBV18 and TRBJ2-1; D remains unclear. Germline values: CDR1 KGHSH, CDR2 LQKENI. Trimming removed 2 bases from V and 4 bases from J, with 9 bases in between. The CDR3 has 14 residues. This CDR3 is CASSPDNYYNEQFF. DNA for the CDR3: TGTGCCAGCTCACCAGATAATTATTACAATGAGCAGTTCTTC.

This chain connects TRBV2 to TRBJ2-3; 9 bases line up with TRBD2. The J segment lost 4 bases and the V segment lost 4 bases, leaving 6 bases of the junction unmatched. In germline, CDR1 is SNHLY, CDR2 FYNNEI. There are 15 residues in the CDR3. This CDR3 reads CASSVAGGQADTQYF. Written as DNA, the CDR3 is TGTGCCAGCAGTGTCGCGGGGGGGCAAGCAGATACGCAGTATTTT.

CDR3: CASSPSSGQETQYF. DNA of the CDR3: TGTGCCAGCAGCCCTTCTTCAGGGCAGGAGACCCAGTACTTC. V usage is TRBV7-9 and J usage is TRBJ2-5; the D gene is possibly TRBD1 (5 bases). Germline V CDR1 and CDR2: SEHNR, FQNEAQ (reference sequence). This CDR3 spans 14 amino acids. V shed 5 bases and J shed 5 bases, with 15 bases lying between them.

The chain combines TRBV9 with TRBJ2-5, with 11 bases lining up with TRBD2. Trimming cost V 5 bases and J 1 base; bases outside gene matches: 4. The germline V gene encodes CDR1 SGDLS and CDR2 YYNGEE. The CDR3 totals 15 residues. Here the CDR3 DNA reads TGTGCCAGCAGTAGCGGGGGGGCTACCCAAGAGACCCAGTACTTC. Its protein is CASSSGGATQETQYF.